One sample yielded the 23 T cell receptor beta chains listed below, sequenced in a study of blood T cell repertoires in COVID-19 (TCRdb year 2020). The method behind the library was the immunoSEQ multiplex PCR assay. As stored in TCRdb, this immuneACCESS dataset retains in-frame rearrangements with V and J assigned. A fraction of the clones does not appear; measured against another copy, unresolved V genes explain less than half of the discrepancy, and the remainder lacks a known reason. The sample includes roughly 40,000 clones, with 70% to 90% observed a single time. Around 6.2% of the sample goes to the ten largest clones. The sample was peripheral blood. The receptors here all came from a human donor in a cohort sampled during active COVID-19.

This clone occurred once. This sequence joins TRBV2 and TRBJ2-1, with 9 bases fitting TRBD2. Germline assignment: CDR1 SNHLY and CDR2 FYNNEI. J gave up 5 bases and V 6 bases, and 11 bases lay outside the gene matches. CDR3 length equals 16 residues. The CDR3 sequence is CASSRVAGGPHNEQFF. CDR3 sequence (DNA): TGTGCCAGCAGCCGGGTGGCGGGGGGGCCCCACAATGAGCAGTTCTTC.

This chain uses TRBV7-9 with TRBJ1-1; tentatively, D is TRBD1 (6 bases). The germline V and J ends were trimmed by 1 base and 5 bases, with 20 bases remaining between them. This CDR3 spans 17 amino acids. Per germline, CDR1 SEHNR and CDR2 FQNEAQ (reference sequence). CDR3 bases: TGTGCCAGCAGCTTAGGTGGGGGCAGGGGCTTTAGAACTGAAGCTTTCTTT. Translating it yields CASSLGGGRGFRTEAFF.

This chain links TRBV7-2 with TRBJ2-2; D is possibly TRBD2 (5 bases). The CDR3 sequence is 18 residues long. V lost 4 bases, J lost 1 base, and 19 bases lay in between. From germline, CDR1 is SGHTA and CDR2 FQGNSA. CDR3 DNA: TGTGCCAGCAGCTCGGAGACTATAAAAACTTTGAACACCGGGGAGCTGTTTTTT. Protein: CASSSETIKTLNTGELFF.

This chain uses TRBV5-1 with TRBJ2-5; the match to TRBD1 covers 7 bases. The ends lost 4 bases at V and 1 base at J; junction bases unmatched: 4. Per the germline V gene, CDR1 is SGHRS and CDR2 is YFSETQ. The CDR3 consists of 14 residues. CDR3 bases: TGCGCCAGCAGCACCCGGGACAGCCAAGAGACCCAGTACTTC. This encodes CASSTRDSQETQYF.

The rearrangement joins TRBV10-3 to TRBJ1-2; D uncertain. V lost 6 bases, J lost 4 bases, and 12 bases lay in between. CDR1 is ENHRY, CDR2 SYGVKD, per germline. This CDR3 contains 13 residues. CDR3 coding DNA: TGTGCCATCAGACCGGGAAGCCCCTATGGCTACACCTTC. Protein sequence: CAIRPGSPYGYTF.

The chain employs TRBV9 and TRBJ2-3; 8 bases fit TRBD2. The V and J ends lost 2 bases and 3 bases, in that order; junction bases with no gene match: 5. Germline CDR1 is SGDLS and CDR2 is YYNGEE. The CDR3 extends over 15 amino acids. Here the CDR3 reads CASSVGTSRTDTQYF. DNA for the CDR3: TGTGCCAGCAGCGTGGGGACTAGTAGGACAGATACGCAGTATTTT. Based on the CDR3 plus reference TRBV9 and TRBJ2-3, the full variable domain is DSGVTQTPKHLITATGQRVTLRCSPRSGDLSVYWYQQSLDQGLQFLIQYYNGEERAKGNILERFSAQQFPDLHSELNLSSLELGDSALYFCASSVGTSRTDTQYFGPGTRLTVL.

The chain recombines TRBV4-1 with TRBJ2-7, with 7 nucleotides matching TRBD1. The CDR3 consists of 13 residues. The J segment lost 5 bases and the V segment lost 0 bases, leaving 1 base of the junction unmatched. The V gene's germline CDR1 is MGHRA and CDR2 YSYEKL. Here the CDR3 reads CASSQEQGHEQYF. CDR3 nucleotides: TGCGCCAGCAGCCAAGAACAGGGGCACGAGCAGTACTTC.

This clone occurred once. The V call is TRBV28, the J call TRBJ1-5, with D perhaps TRBD1 (5 bases). The CDR3 is 15 residues long. From germline, CDR1 is MDHEN and CDR2 SYDVKM. Trimming cost V 1 base and J 4 bases, with 11 bases left between them. The CDR3 is CASSLSGRGNQPQHF. The CDR3, as DNA: TGTGCCAGCAGTTTATCAGGTCGGGGGAATCAGCCCCAGCATTTT. The entire variable domain, with the rest obtained from reference TRBV28 and TRBJ1-5, is as follows: DVKVTQSSRYLVKRTGEKVFLECVQDMDHENMFWYRQDPGLGLRLIYFSYDVKMKEKGDIPEGYSVSREKKERFSLILESASTNQTSMYLCASSLSGRGNQPQHFGDGTRLSIL.

The rearrangement uses TRBV24-1 and TRBJ2-5, with 8 bases aligning to TRBD2. Germline lookup yields CDR1 KGHDR and CDR2 SFDVKD. After removal of 7 bases from V and 1 base from J, the junction contained 7 bases not matched to a gene. The CDR3 extends over 15 amino acids. The CDR3 protein is CATSEGAGAQETQYF. The CDR3 nucleotides read TGTGCCACCAGCGAAGGAGCGGGAGCCCAAGAGACCCAGTACTTC.

V gene TRBV12-5 combines with J gene TRBJ2-7; unclear D gene. This CDR3 contains 11 residues. In germline, CDR1 is LGHNT, CDR2 FRNRAP. Trimming took off 1 base at V and 6 bases at J, with 4 bases between the two ends. The CDR3 loop is CASGLGGEQYF. CDR3 nucleotide sequence: TGTGCTAGTGGTTTGGGCGGCGAGCAGTACTTC.

The chain has TRBV6-2 or TRBV6-3 and TRBJ2-5; 11 bases are shared with TRBD2. V trimming: 6 bases; J trimming: 5 bases; junction bases outside the gene matches: 5. The germline V gene encodes CDR1 MNHEY and CDR2 SVGEGT. The CDR3 length is 14 residues. The CDR3 nucleotides are TGTGCCAGCAGCTTAGCGGGGGGGGCTGAGACCCAGTACTTC. This codes for CASSLAGGAETQYF.

This rearrangement joins TRBV5-6 to TRBJ1-4; D gene unclear. CDR1 is SGHDT, CDR2 YYEEEE, per germline. Trimming removed 4 bases from V and 13 bases from J, with 17 bases in between. The CDR3 consists of 13 residues. The CDR3 here is CASSPYSGRGLFF. In DNA, the CDR3 is TGTGCCAGCAGCCCCTATTCGGGGAGAGGACTGTTTTTT.

The genes are TRBV5-1 and TRBJ2-7, with a tentative D call TRBD1 (6 bases). CDR1 is SGHRS and CDR2 is YFSETQ in the germline V gene. The CDR3 is 12 residues long. V was clipped by 5 bases and J by 4 bases, with 10 bases between them. The CDR3 sequence: CASRQGVYEQYF. DNA of the CDR3: TGCGCCAGCAGACAGGGTGTTTACGAGCAGTACTTC.

This chain joins TRBV5-1 and TRBJ1-1, with D maybe TRBD1 (5 bases). Germline-derived CDR1 and CDR2 are SGHRS and YFSETQ. The CDR3 is 13 residues long. Trimming removed 3 bases at V and 5 bases at J, with 11 bases between. The CDR3 DNA is TGCGCCAGCAGCTACGTGGGGGGGACTGAAGCTTTCTTT. Protein sequence: CASSYVGGTEAFF.

J is TRBJ2-7 and V is TRBV10-3; 11 bases are a match to TRBD1. This CDR3 has 14 residues. The trim removed 4 bases at V and 4 bases at J, leaving 3 bases unmatched. Germline CDR1 and CDR2: ENHRY and SYGVKD. Here the CDR3 reads CAISGGTGGYEQYF. Written as DNA, the CDR3 is TGTGCCATCAGTGGGGGGACAGGGGGTTACGAGCAGTACTTC.

The chain uses TRBV21-1 and TRBJ2-1; TRBD2, the table's D call, was not compared with the DNA. TRBV21-1 is flagged as a pseudogene. This CDR3 comprises 19 residues. The CDR3 sequence: CASSKRSFWREDPYNEQFF. CDR3 nucleotides: TGTGCCAGCAGCAAACGCTCGTTTTGGCGGGAGGACCCCTACAATGAGCAGTTCTTC.

V gene TRBV18 combines with J gene TRBJ2-7; 8 bases are shared with TRBD2. Germline V gene data show CDR1 as KGHSH and CDR2 as LQKENI. This CDR3 contains 16 residues. The V gene end was trimmed by 2 bases and the J gene end by 0 bases; junction bases not matched to a gene: 6. The CDR3 nucleotides are TGTGCCAGCTCACCATACGGGAGGGACCTCTCCTACGAGCAGTACTTC. It is translated as CASSPYGRDLSYEQYF.

The chain has TRBV7-9 and TRBJ1-2; D uncertain. The CDR3 length is 14 residues. The germline V gene has CDR1 SEHNR and CDR2 FQNEAQ (reference sequence). Trimming cost V 8 bases and J 1 base, with 14 bases left between them. CDR3 loop: CASAGRKVNYGYTF. The CDR3 bases are TGTGCCAGCGCGGGCAGGAAGGTTAACTATGGCTACACCTTC.

The rearrangement uses TRBV27 and TRBJ2-3, with D maybe TRBD2 (5 bases). V was clipped by 6 bases and J by 4 bases, with 14 bases between them. The CDR3 spans 14 residues. Germline CDR1 MNHEY, CDR2 SMNVEV (reference sequence). This CDR3 reads CASRRGNEADTQYF. CDR3 bases: TGTGCCAGCAGACGGGGTAATGAGGCAGATACGCAGTATTTT.

This rearrangement joins TRBV4-1 to TRBJ2-7, with D unclear. This CDR3 is 11 amino acids long. Germline values: CDR1 MGHRA, CDR2 YSYEKL. V was trimmed by 8 bases and J by 3 bases, leaving 8 bases between them. The CDR3 DNA sequence: TGCGCCAGCTCGACGGGCTACGAGCAGTACTTC. This translates into CASSTGYEQYF.

This sequence joins TRBV19 and TRBJ1-2; D remains ambiguous. Germline CDR1 and CDR2: LNHDA and SQIVND (reference sequence). Trimming took 0 bases from V and 10 from J, leaving 12 bases between them. The CDR3 is made up of 13 amino acids. CDR3 sequence: CASSIDRSEVYTF. The CDR3 bases are TGTGCCAGTAGTATAGATCGGTCGGAGGTCTACACCTTC.

This chain uses TRBV6-2 or TRBV6-3 with TRBJ1-2; 7 nucleotides agree with TRBD1. The J segment lost 4 bases and the V segment lost 2 bases, leaving 10 bases of the junction unmatched. The CDR3 loop spans 16 amino acids. Germline CDR1 is MNHEY and CDR2 is SVGEGT. The CDR3 DNA is TGTGCCAGCAGTTACCGGGACAGAACTAGGGGCTATGGCTACACCTTC. Its protein product is CASSYRDRTRGYGYTF.

J is TRBJ1-5 and V is TRBV10-2; D unresolved. The V gene's germline CDR1 is WSHSY and CDR2 SAAADI. CDR3 length: 15 residues. V was trimmed by 2 bases and J by 0 bases, leaving 8 bases between them. The CDR3 DNA reads as TGCGCCAGCAGTGAGAACAGCTATAGCAATCAGCCCCAGCATTTT. Amino acid sequence: CASSENSYSNQPQHF.